Below are 23 T cell receptor beta chains sequenced from a single sample in a study of T cell repertoires in cytomegalovirus infection. Antigens for these TCRs are unknown. TCRdb fed the reads into MiXCR, producing one record per CDR3 protein. The data hold roughly 180,000 distinct CDR3 sequences, with less than 25% observed a single time. The sample consisted of CD8+ T cells from cultured PBMCs, taken from culture after CMV antigen stimulation. These receptors were taken from a human donor in good health (CMV status not recorded). Some clones in this sample may be carry-over from other donors' samples.

The chain couples TRBV10-2 to TRBJ1-4, with 8 bases that match TRBD1. After removal of 8 bases from V and 6 bases from J, the junction contained 8 bases not matched to a gene. The germline V gene encodes CDR1 WSHSY and CDR2 SAAADI. This CDR3 is built from 14 residues. The CDR3 bases are TGCGCCAGCCAGACAGGGGCTGGGGATGAAAAACTGTTTTTT. It encodes CASQTGAGDEKLFF.

The gene calls are TRBV4-1 and TRBJ1-1; the D gene is possibly TRBD1 (5 bases). This CDR3 is 14 amino acids long. V lost 1 base and J 7 bases, leaving 13 bases between the germline ends. CDR1 and CDR2 from the germline V gene are MGHRA and YSYEKL. The CDR3 protein is CASSQVRDDSEAFF. The CDR3 DNA sequence: TGCGCCAGCAGCCAAGTAAGGGACGACAGTGAAGCTTTCTTT.

This clonotype has just a few counts. The rearrangement links TRBV7-8 to TRBJ1-3; D unclear. The CDR3 sequence is 15 residues long. CDR1 is SGHVS and CDR2 is FQNEAQ in the germline V gene. The V end lost 3 bases, the J end lost 0 bases, and 9 bases lay between the germline ends. CDR3 residues: CASSLGLSSGNTIYF. DNA for the CDR3: TGTGCCAGCAGCTTGGGCCTATCCTCTGGAAACACCATATATTTT.

This clonotype was picked up many times. Sequence at one end of the junction differs from germline and may be a read error. The chain combines TRBV28 with TRBJ1-3, with D possibly being TRBD1 (5 bases). The germline V gene encodes CDR1 MDHEN and CDR2 SYDVKM. The CDR3 totals 16 residues. CDR3 sequence reads: CASSLGLSGHGNTIYF. In DNA, the CDR3 is TGTGCCAGTAGTTTGGGACTTTCGGGTCACGGAAACACCATATATTTT. Full variable domain (missing parts from reference TRBV28 and TRBJ1-3): DVKVTQSSRYLVKRTGEKVFLECVQDMDHENMFWYRQDPGLGLRLIYFSYDVKMKEKGDIPEGYSVSREKKERFSLILESASTNQTSMYLCASSLGLSGHGNTIYFGEGSWLTVV.

This clonotype was counted between two and nine times. The gene calls are TRBV7-2 and TRBJ1-1; D may be TRBD1 (6 bases). The CDR3 contains 13 residues. Trimming removed 3 bases at V and 4 bases at J, with 9 bases between. Germline assignment: CDR1 SGHTA and CDR2 FQGNSA. CDR3 loop: CASSFRGFTEAFF. CDR3 nucleotides: TGTGCCAGCAGCTTCAGGGGTTTCACTGAAGCTTTCTTT.

The rearrangement joins TRBV7-2 to TRBJ2-1; 8 bases are a match to TRBD2. Trimming removed 6 bases from V and 5 bases from J; junction bases left unmatched: 6. Looked up from germline, CDR1 is SGHTA and CDR2 is FQGNSA. This CDR3 contains 14 residues. The CDR3 DNA reads TGTGCCAGCAGTTCGGGGGGGCCTCACAATGAGCAGTTCTTC. Translated: CASSSGGPHNEQFF.

V gene TRBV27 combines with J gene TRBJ2-7, with 7 bases fitting TRBD1. Germline lookup yields CDR1 MNHEY and CDR2 SMNVEV (reference sequence). V lost 5 bases, J lost 7 bases, and 11 bases stayed unmatched. The CDR3 is made up of 14 amino acids. The CDR3 DNA sequence: TGTGCCAGCAGTCGAGGCGACAGGGCACGGGAGCAGTACTTC. Translated, it gives CASSRGDRAREQYF.

Concerning this clonotype: A read error may be the cause here, since a much bigger clone is one base away. This chain joins TRBV6-1 and TRBJ1-5; TRBD1 matches at 8 bases. V trimming: 7 bases; J trimming: 1 base; junction bases outside the gene matches: 3. There are 14 residues in the CDR3. Germline-derived CDR1 and CDR2 are MNHNS and SASEGT. CDR3 loop: CASKNRGSNQPQHF. CDR3 DNA sequence: TGTGCCAGCAAGAACAGGGGGAGCAATCAGCCCCAGCATTTT.

The V gene is TRBV7-3, the J gene TRBJ2-7; D unresolved. In germline, CDR1 is SGHTA, CDR2 FQGTGA. The CDR3 spans 12 residues. V lost 5 bases to trimming and J lost 11 bases, with 16 bases between them. CDR3 sequence (DNA): TGTGCCAGCAGCCGAGATCGGGTCGAAAAGTACTTC. Protein: CASSRDRVEKYF.

This clonotype showed up just a few times. The chain has TRBV4-1 and TRBJ2-7, with TRBD1 as a possible D gene (5 bases). V lost 0 bases and J lost 0, with 12 bases in between. This CDR3 contains 16 residues. Per germline, CDR1 MGHRA and CDR2 YSYEKL. CDR3 bases: TGCGCCAGCAGCCAAGAACGCAGGGTAAGCTCCTACGAGCAGTACTTC. Its translation: CASSQERRVSSYEQYF.

The table lists this clonotype with a few counts. The J gene is TRBJ2-7, the V gene TRBV7-9; D might be TRBD2 (5 bases). The CDR3 has 13 amino acids. Germline values: CDR1 SEHNR, CDR2 FQNEAQ (reference sequence). Deletions cut 5 bases from V and 3 bases from J, with 11 bases between. This CDR3 reads CASSPGEFYEQYF. CDR3 coding DNA: TGTGCCAGCAGCCCCGGGGAGTTCTACGAGCAGTACTTC.

This clonotype has just a few counts. The J gene is TRBJ2-1, the V gene TRBV12-3 or TRBV12-4; 9 nucleotides line up with TRBD2. Trimming removed 5 bases from V and 2 bases from J; junction bases left unmatched: 4. The CDR3 is 15 amino acids. The CDR3 spells CASSPRGGAYNEQFF. CDR3 in DNA: TGTGCCAGCAGTCCCCGCGGGGGGGCCTACAATGAGCAGTTCTTC.

This CDR3 reads CASSWERTYEQYF. For the CDR3, the DNA is TGTGCCAGCAGTTGGGAGAGGACCTACGAGCAGTACTTC. This chain links TRBV6-6 with TRBJ2-7; D is possibly TRBD2 (5 bases). CDR1 is MNHNY and CDR2 is SVGAGI in the germline V gene (reference sequence). V was trimmed by 4 bases and J by 2 bases, leaving 9 bases between them. This CDR3 comprises 13 residues.

This chain connects TRBV28 to TRBJ1-1; no reliable D call. This CDR3 contains 11 residues. Trimming left V 7 bases short and J 1 base short, with 4 bases between. From germline, CDR1 is MDHEN and CDR2 SYDVKM. CDR3 sequence reads: CASIENTEAFF. In DNA form, the CDR3 reads TGTGCCAGCATTGAGAACACTGAAGCTTTCTTT.

V and J are TRBV7-9 and TRBJ1-3; 7 nucleotides line up with TRBD1. Germline V lookup: CDR1 SEHNR, CDR2 FQNEAQ (reference sequence). V lost 6 bases and J lost 2; bases outside the gene matches: 19. The CDR3 has 19 amino acids. Written as DNA, the CDR3 is TGTGCCAGCAGTTTTCAATCCACAGGGGCTGCTCTTGCTGGAAACACCATATATTTT. This codes for CASSFQSTGAALAGNTIYF.

This clonotype has a handful of counts. The chain is built from TRBV6-2 or TRBV6-3 and TRBJ1-2, with D maybe TRBD1 (5 bases). Germline loops: CDR1 MNHEY, CDR2 SVGEGT. This CDR3 is built from 15 residues. V was clipped by 2 bases and J by 0 bases, with 10 bases between them. The CDR3 coding sequence is TGTGCCAGCAGTTACCTGAAGGGACCTAACTATGGCTACACCTTC. It specifies CASSYLKGPNYGYTF.

This clonotype has only a few counts. J is TRBJ2-1 and V is TRBV6-6; tentatively, D is TRBD1 (6 bases). The CDR3 extends over 13 amino acids. The V end lost 2 bases, the J end lost 4 bases, and 6 bases lay between the germline ends. In germline, CDR1 is MNHNY, CDR2 SVGAGI (reference sequence). CDR3 sequence (DNA): TGTGCCAGCAGTTACACAGGGTACAATGAGCAGTTCTTC. Protein: CASSYTGYNEQFF.

This clonotype was seen a handful of times. The chain recombines TRBV7-2 with TRBJ1-6; D remains ambiguous. Between the trimmed V and J ends, which lost 3 bases and 10 bases, there was a span of 16 bases. This CDR3 comprises 15 residues. CDR1 is SGHTA and CDR2 is FQGNSA in the germline V gene. DNA for the CDR3: TGTGCCAGCAGCTTGTTAATAGCCTTAGACTCACCCCTCCACTTT. Translation: CASSLLIALDSPLHF.

The V call is TRBV7-6, the J call TRBJ2-7; D remains ambiguous. CDR3 length: 13 amino acids. Trimming pared 1 base from V and 4 bases from J, leaving 8 bases between. Germline V CDR1 and CDR2: SGHVS, FNYEAQ. CDR3 region: CASSLVIGYEQYF. CDR3 sequence (DNA): TGTGCCAGCAGCTTAGTGATCGGTTACGAGCAGTACTTC.

The genes are TRBV20-1 and TRBJ2-1; TRBD2 matches at 8 bases. CDR1 and CDR2 from the germline V gene are DFQATT and SNEGSKA (reference sequence). The V and J ends lost 0 bases and 4 bases, in that order; junction bases with no gene match: 8. The CDR3 runs 16 residues. CDR3 loop: CSARDLSLAGYNEQFF. The CDR3 DNA reads as TGCAGTGCTAGAGATCTCTCCCTAGCGGGTTACAATGAGCAGTTCTTC.

This clonotype was recorded many times. The V gene is TRBV19, the J gene TRBJ1-1, with 7 bases fitting TRBD1. The germline V gene encodes CDR1 LNHDA and CDR2 SQIVND (reference sequence). This CDR3 has 15 residues. V was clipped by 2 bases and J by 1 base; unmatched bases: 4. The CDR3 reads CASSITGDRNTEAFF. CDR3 DNA: TGTGCCAGTAGTATAACCGGGGACAGGAACACTGAAGCTTTCTTT.

J is TRBJ2-7 and V is TRBV12-3 or TRBV12-4; D unclear. Trimming stripped 1 base from V and 4 bases from J, with 2 bases between. This CDR3 comprises 11 residues. The DNA for the CDR3 is TGTGCCAGCAGTTTAGAATACGAGCAGTACTTC. It codes for CASSLEYEQYF.

J is TRBJ1-5 and V is TRBV7-8; TRBD1 aligns across 7 bases. The V gene's germline CDR1 is SGHVS and CDR2 FQNEAQ. V trimming: 7 bases; J trimming: 4 bases; junction bases outside the gene matches: 7. The CDR3 sequence is 14 residues long. The DNA of the CDR3 is TGTGCCAGCACCACAACAGGGGTTAATCAGCCCCAGCATTTT. It yields the protein CASTTTGVNQPQHF.